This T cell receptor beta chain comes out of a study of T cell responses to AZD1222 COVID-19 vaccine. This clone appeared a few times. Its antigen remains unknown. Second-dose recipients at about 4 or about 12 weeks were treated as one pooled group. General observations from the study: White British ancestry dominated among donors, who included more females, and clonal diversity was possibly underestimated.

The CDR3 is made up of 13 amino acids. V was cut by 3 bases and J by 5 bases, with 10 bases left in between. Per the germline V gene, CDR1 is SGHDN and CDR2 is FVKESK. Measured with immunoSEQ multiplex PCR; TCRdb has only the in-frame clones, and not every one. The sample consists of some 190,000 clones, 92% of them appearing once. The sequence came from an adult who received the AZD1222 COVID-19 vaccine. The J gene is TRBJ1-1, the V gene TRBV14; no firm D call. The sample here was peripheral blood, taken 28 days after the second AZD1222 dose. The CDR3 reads CASSHTMWTEAFF. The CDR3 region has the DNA TGTGCCAGCAGCCACACCATGTGGACTGAAGCTTTCTTT.